This T cell receptor beta chain is drawn from a study of blood T cell repertoires in COVID-19. About the research overall: Whether acute or convalescent, the COVID-19 samples came from the United States, Italy and Spain. Sample material is recorded as cDNA or gDNA derived from T cells, B-cell-depleted T cells, or PBMCs.

Methods used by the authors: The assay estimated nucleated cells by amplifying reference gene primers. Clones were read by immunoSEQ multiplex PCR, and TCRdb kept only the in-frame ones, dropping some. From that table come the V and J calls and clone size; the DNA was used to work out D and trimming. The data contain under 200,000 clones, about 80% of them singletons. There are 15 residues in the CDR3. CDR1 and CDR2 (germline): SGHNT, YYREEE (reference sequence). V shed 4 bases and J 7 bases; nucleotides not matched to a gene: 10. This receptor was taken from a human donor with acute or convalescent COVID-19. The donor label of this sample is uncertain. Sequencing was done on a sample of peripheral blood. The V gene is TRBV5-4, the J gene TRBJ1-2, with 10 nucleotides matching TRBD1. The CDR3 protein is CASSPRTGGLGGYTF. The CDR3 DNA sequence: TGTGCCAGCAGCCCGCGGACAGGGGGGCTCGGTGGCTACACCTTC.